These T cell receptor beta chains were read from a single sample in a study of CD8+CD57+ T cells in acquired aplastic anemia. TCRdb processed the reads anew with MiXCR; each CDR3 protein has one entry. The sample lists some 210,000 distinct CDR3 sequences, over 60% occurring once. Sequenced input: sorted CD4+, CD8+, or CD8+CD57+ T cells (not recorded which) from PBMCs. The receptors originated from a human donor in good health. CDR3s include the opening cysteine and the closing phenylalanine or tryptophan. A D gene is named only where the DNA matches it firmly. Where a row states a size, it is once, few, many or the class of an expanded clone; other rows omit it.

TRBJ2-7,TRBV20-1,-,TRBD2,CSATPGGSRSYEQYF,TGCAGTGCTACCCCTGGCGGGAGCCGCTCCTACGAGCAGTACTTC
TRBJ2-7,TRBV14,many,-,CASSPDTYEQYF,TGTGCCAGCAGCCCAGACACCTACGAGCAGTACTTC
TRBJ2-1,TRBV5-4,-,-,CASSLATGEQFF,TGTGCCAGCAGCTTGGCCACCGGTGAGCAGTTCTTC
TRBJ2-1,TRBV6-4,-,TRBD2,CASSDSTSGGDTQFF,TGTGCCAGCAGTGACTCGACTAGCGGGGGCGATACGCAGTTCTTC
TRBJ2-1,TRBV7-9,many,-,CASSFNPGQYNEQFF,TGTGCCAGCAGCTTTAATCCGGGGCAATACAATGAGCAGTTCTTC
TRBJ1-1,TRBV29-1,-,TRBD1,CSAGQGTEAFF,TGCAGCGCGGGACAGGGCACTGAAGCTTTCTTT
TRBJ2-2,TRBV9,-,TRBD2,CASSVYRTSGVNTGELFF,TGTGCCAGCAGCGTATATAGGACTAGCGGGGTGAACACCGGGGAGCTGTTTTTT
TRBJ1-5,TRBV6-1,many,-,CASSESEGGGNQPQHF,TGTGCCAGCAGTGAATCGGAGGGGGGCGGTAATCAGCCCCAGCATTTT
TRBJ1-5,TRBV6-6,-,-,CASSPTQGLNQPQHF,TGTGCCAGCAGTCCGACACAGGGTCTAAATCAGCCCCAGCATTTT
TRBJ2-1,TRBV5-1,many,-,CASSPVAAEVNEQFF,TGCGCCAGCAGCCCCGTTGCGGCGGAGGTCAATGAGCAGTTCTTC
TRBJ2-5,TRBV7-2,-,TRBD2,CASSYGTSGRRLGETQYF,TGTGCCAGCAGCTATGGGACTAGCGGGAGAAGGTTAGGAGAGACCCAGTACTTC
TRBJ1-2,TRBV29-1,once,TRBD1,CSVSSAGTGYGYTF,TGCAGCGTTTCTTCTGCTGGGACAGGCTATGGCTACACCTTC
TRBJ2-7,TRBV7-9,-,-,CAIGDGTSYEQYF,TGTGCCATAGGGGACGGGACCTCCTACGAGCAGTACTTC
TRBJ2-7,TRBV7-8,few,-,CASSLAGLEQYF,TGTGCCAGCAGCTTAGCGGGTCTGGAGCAGTACTTC
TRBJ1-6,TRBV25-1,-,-,CASSDGANSPLHF,TGTGCCAGCAGTGACGGGGCCAATTCACCCCTCCACTTT
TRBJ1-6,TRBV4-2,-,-,CASSQEAQGYNSPLHF,TGTGCCAGCAGCCAAGAAGCCCAGGGCTATAATTCACCCCTCCACTTT
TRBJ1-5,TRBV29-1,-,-,CSVSGGGDQPQHF,TGCAGCGTGAGTGGAGGGGGAGATCAGCCCCAGCATTTT
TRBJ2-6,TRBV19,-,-,CASSALPGANVLTF,TGTGCCAGTAGCGCATTGCCTGGGGCCAACGTCCTGACTTTC
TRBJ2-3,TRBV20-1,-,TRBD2,CSARGLAGVTDTQYF,TGCAGTGCTAGAGGACTAGCGGGAGTCACAGATACGCAGTATTTT
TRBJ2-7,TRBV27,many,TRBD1,CASSWGTGGYEQYF,TGTGCCAGCAGTTGGGGGACAGGGGGCTACGAGCAGTACTTC
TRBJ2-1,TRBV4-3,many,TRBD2,CASSQGEVAGGNEQFF,TGCGCCAGCAGCCAAGGGGAAGTAGCGGGGGGCAATGAGCAGTTCTTC
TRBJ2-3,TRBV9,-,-,CASSVGGGPSTDTQYF,TGTGCCAGCAGCGTAGGGGGCGGACCTAGCACAGATACGCAGTATTTT
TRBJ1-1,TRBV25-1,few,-,CASSEGRGLNTEAFF,TGTGCCAGCAGTGAAGGTCGAGGGCTGAACACTGAAGCTTTCTTT
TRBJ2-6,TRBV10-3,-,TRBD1,CATYPGTGSAGANVLTF,TGTGCCACCTACCCCGGGACAGGGTCAGCGGGGGCCAACGTCCTGACTTTC
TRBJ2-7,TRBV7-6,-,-,CASSLGRTTAYERYF,TGTGCCAGCAGCTTAGGTCGCACTACGGCCTACGAGCGGTACTTC
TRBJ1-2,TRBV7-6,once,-,CASSLAGDGYAF,TGTGCCAGCAGCTTAGCCGGAGATGGCTACGCCTTC
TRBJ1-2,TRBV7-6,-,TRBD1,CASNPTGAGYTF,TGTGCCAGCAACCCGACAGGGGCCGGCTACACCTTC
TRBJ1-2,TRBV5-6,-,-,CASSLLADGYTF,TGTGCCAGCAGCTTGTTGGCGGATGGCTACACCTTC
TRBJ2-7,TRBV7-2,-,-,CASSFGGPYREQYF,TGTGCCAGCAGCTTTGGAGGGCCCTATCGGGAGCAGTACTTC
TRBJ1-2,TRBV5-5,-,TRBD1,CASSGGQGPNGYTF,TGCGCCAGCAGCGGGGGACAGGGGCCGAATGGCTACACCTTC
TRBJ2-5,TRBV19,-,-,CASSIAAGGWDQYF,TGTGCCAGTAGTATAGCCGCAGGAGGTTGGGACCAGTACTTC
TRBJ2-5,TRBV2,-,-,CASSEGIGGRYQETQYF,TGTGCCAGCAGTGAAGGTATCGGAGGACGGTACCAAGAGACCCAGTACTTC
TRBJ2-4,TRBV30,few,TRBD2,CAWSVRGEGKNIQYF,TGTGCCTGGAGTGTTCGGGGGGAGGGCAAAAACATTCAGTACTTC
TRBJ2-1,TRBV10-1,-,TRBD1,CASRAGTGDFWEQFF,TGCGCCAGCAGAGCCGGGACAGGGGATTTTTGGGAGCAGTTCTTC
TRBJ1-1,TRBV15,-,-,CATRRELGTEAFF,TGTGCCACAAGGCGGGAGCTAGGCACTGAAGCTTTCTTT
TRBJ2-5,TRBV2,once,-,CASSGAGAETQYF,TGTGCCAGCAGTGGGGCAGGGGCAGAGACCCAGTACTTC
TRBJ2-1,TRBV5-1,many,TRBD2,CASSLGLAGDLRGFEQFF,TGCGCCAGCAGCTTGGGGCTAGCGGGGGACCTCCGTGGCTTTGAGCAGTTCTTC
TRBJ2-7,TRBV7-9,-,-,CASSMFAGTGEQYF,TGTGCCAGTAGTATGTTTGCAGGGACGGGAGAGCAGTACTTC
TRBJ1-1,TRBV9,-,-,CASSPRGSTEAFF,TGTGCCAGCAGCCCTCGGGGGAGCACTGAAGCTTTCTTT
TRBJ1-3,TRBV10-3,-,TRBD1,CAISTTGDTIYF,TGTGCCATCAGTACGACAGGGGACACCATATATTTT
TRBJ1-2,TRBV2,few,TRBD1,CASSRQGEVAAGGYTF,TGTGCCAGCAGCAGACAGGGAGAGGTGGCTGCGGGTGGCTACACCTTC
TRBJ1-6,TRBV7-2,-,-,CASSLGGKGGNSPLHF,TGTGCCAGCAGCTTAGGGGGGAAGGGTGGGAATTCACCCCTCCACTTT
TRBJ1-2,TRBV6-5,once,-,CARSPGTRVSANYGYTF,TGTGCCAGAAGTCCGGGGACACGAGTTTCAGCTAACTATGGCTACACCTTC
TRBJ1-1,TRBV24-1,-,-,CATSDLQGKAFF,TGTGCCACCAGTGATCTACAGGGAAAAGCTTTCTTT
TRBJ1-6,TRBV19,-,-,CASIILPGHNSPLHF,TGTGCCAGTATAATACTGCCTGGTCATAATTCACCCCTCCACTTT
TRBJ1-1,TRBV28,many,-,CASSFGQGLTEAFF,TGTGCCAGCAGTTTCGGGCAGGGATTGACTGAAGCTTTCTTT
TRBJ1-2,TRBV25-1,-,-,CASSEDFNYGYTF,TGTGCCAGCAGTGAAGACTTTAATTATGGCTACACCTTC
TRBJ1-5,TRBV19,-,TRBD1,CASSGTGVQPQHF,TGTGCCAGTAGTGGGACAGGGGTTCAGCCCCAGCATTTT
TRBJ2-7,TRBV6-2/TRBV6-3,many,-,CASSYPLSGDYEQYF,TGTGCCAGCAGTTACCCTCTCTCCGGGGATTACGAGCAGTACTTC
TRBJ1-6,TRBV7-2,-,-,CASSLDANSPLHF,TGTGCCAGCAGCTTAGACGCTAATTCACCCCTCCACTTT